These 28 T cell receptor beta chains originate from one sample sequenced in a study of blood T cell repertoires in COVID-19. Sequencing was performed with immunoSEQ multiplex PCR; in TCRdb, only in-frame clones are kept and a portion is missing. Of 100,000 or so clones listed, less than 85% are singletons. The source material was peripheral blood. Receptors originate from a man in his 70s with active or convalescent COVID-19.

In DNA, the CDR3 is TGTGCCAGCAGTTCCCCGGCACTAGGGGAGACCCAGTACTTC. Amino acid sequence: CASSSPALGETQYF. The gene calls are TRBV6-5 and TRBJ2-5, with D perhaps matching TRBD2 (5 bases). This CDR3 has 14 residues. Germline V gives CDR1 MNHEY, CDR2 SVGAGI. The V end was cut by 4 bases, the J end by 5 bases, with 14 bases between.

The CDR3 sequence: CASSYRGNQPQHF. The CDR3 region has the DNA TGTGCCAGCAGTTACAGGGGTAATCAGCCCCAGCATTTT. This rearrangement joins TRBV11-2 to TRBJ1-5; 7 bases line up with TRBD1. The ends lost 6 bases at V and 4 bases at J; junction bases unmatched: 3. This CDR3 spans 13 amino acids. The V gene's germline CDR1 is SGHAT and CDR2 FQNNGV.

By proportion, this clone is medium-sized. The J gene is TRBJ2-7, the V gene TRBV4-1; 11 bases line up with TRBD2. Trimming cost V 0 bases and J 2 bases; bases outside gene matches: 3. Germline CDR1 reads MGHRA; CDR2 reads YSYEKL. This CDR3 spans 16 amino acids. The CDR3 here is CASSQDRSGGAYEQYF. The CDR3 DNA follows: TGCGCCAGCAGCCAAGATCGTAGCGGGGGGGCCTACGAGCAGTACTTC.

V usage is TRBV9 and J usage is TRBJ2-1, with TRBD1 identical over 8 bases. V gave up 4 bases and J gave up 0 bases; unmatched junction bases: 3. The CDR3 totals 15 residues. Germline assignment: CDR1 SGDLS and CDR2 YYNGEE. This CDR3 is CASSPTGGSYNEQFF. CDR3 DNA sequence: TGTGCCAGCAGCCCCACAGGGGGCTCCTACAATGAGCAGTTCTTC. The full variable domain, rest sourced from reference TRBV9 and TRBJ2-1, is DSGVTQTPKHLITATGQRVTLRCSPRSGDLSVYWYQQSLDQGLQFLIQYYNGEERAKGNILERFSAQQFPDLHSELNLSSLELGDSALYFCASSPTGGSYNEQFFGPGTRLTVL.

This sequence joins TRBV7-8 and TRBJ2-1, with 13 nucleotides matching TRBD2. Germline values: CDR1 SGHVS, CDR2 FQNEAQ. Trimming cost V 4 bases and J 6 bases; bases outside gene matches: 3. The CDR3 spans 15 residues. Here the CDR3 DNA reads TGTGCCAGCAGCTATGGACTAGCGGGGGTCAATGAGCAGTTCTTC. It translates to CASSYGLAGVNEQFF.

This chain uses TRBV4-1 with TRBJ1-3, with D unresolved. V was trimmed by 2 bases and J by 4 bases, leaving 12 bases between them. Per the germline V gene, CDR1 is MGHRA and CDR2 is YSYEKL. This CDR3 has 15 residues. The CDR3 DNA reads as TGCGCCAGCAGCCAATCACTTTTTCAAGGAAACACCATATATTTT. It yields the protein CASSQSLFQGNTIYF.

The chain employs TRBV23-1 and TRBJ2-6; D gene uncertain. TRBV23-1 is an open reading frame, and its role is uncertain. V was trimmed by 11 bases and J by 2 bases, leaving 10 bases between them. CDR3 length equals 13 residues. CDR3: CAAPVPGANVLTF. The CDR3 bases are TGCGCCGCCCCAGTCCCTGGGGCCAACGTCCTGACTTTC.

V gene TRBV12-3 or TRBV12-4 combines with J gene TRBJ2-2; D is ambiguous. The ends were cut back, 5 bases at V and 6 bases at J, with 4 bases in the middle. This CDR3 spans 11 amino acids. The CDR3 spells CASSPAGELFF. CDR3 sequence (DNA): TGTGCCAGCAGTCCGGCCGGGGAGCTGTTTTTT.

Here the CDR3 DNA reads TGTGCCAGCAGCGTGGAACTAGCGGGGAGCATTCAGTACTTC. The encoded protein is CASSVELAGSIQYF. The chain is built from TRBV9 and TRBJ2-4; 10 bases fit TRBD2. Looked up from germline, CDR1 is SGDLS and CDR2 is YYNGEE. J was trimmed by 9 bases and V by 2 bases; bases with no gene match: 5. The CDR3 has 14 residues.

The CDR3 sequence is CASKTRASSEAFF. In DNA form, the CDR3 reads TGTGCCAGTAAGACACGAGCCAGCTCTGAAGCTTTCTTT. The chain is built from TRBV19 and TRBJ1-1; D is unresolved. Germline CDR1 and CDR2: LNHDA and SQIVND (reference sequence). The CDR3 is made up of 13 amino acids. V was clipped by 7 bases and J by 6 bases, with 15 bases between them.

The chain carries TRBV30 and TRBJ1-1, with TRBD1 matching 8 bases. Germline trimming cut 5 bases from V and 4 bases from J; bases unmatched to any gene: 3. Germline V gene sequence: CDR1 GTSNPN, CDR2 SVGIG (reference sequence). This CDR3 contains 12 residues. The CDR3 bases are TGTGCCTGGGGACAGGGATCCACTGAAGCTTTCTTT. It yields the protein CAWGQGSTEAFF.

V usage is TRBV15 and J usage is TRBJ2-7, with D possibly TRBD2 on 7 matching bases. The CDR3 sequence is 17 residues long. V lost 4 bases and J lost 0, with 19 bases in between. In germline, CDR1 is LNHNV, CDR2 YYDKDF (reference sequence). The CDR3 sequence: CATSKDRLGGASYEQYF. The CDR3 coding sequence is TGTGCCACCAGCAAAGATAGGTTGGGGGGGGCCTCCTACGAGCAGTACTTC. Filled out from reference TRBV15 and TRBJ2-7, the complete variable domain reads DAMVIQNPRYQVTQFGKPVTLSCSQTLNHNVMYWYQQKSSQAPKLLFHYYDKDFNNEADTPDNFQSRRPNTSFCFLDIRSPGLGDTAMYLCATSKDRLGGASYEQYFGPGTRLTVT.

The CDR3 DNA follows: TGTGCCAGCAACCTCAGGCAGGTCACAGATACGCAGTATTTT. Its translation: CASNLRQVTDTQYF. The chain carries TRBV28 and TRBJ2-3; D remains ambiguous. The CDR3 covers 14 residues. Germline assignment: CDR1 MDHEN and CDR2 SYDVKM. V was clipped by 7 bases and J by 2 bases, with 13 bases between them.

The CDR3 sequence: CASSYTTGATDTQYF. The DNA for the CDR3 is TGTGCCAGCAGTTACACTACAGGGGCCACAGATACGCAGTATTTT. The V and J genes are TRBV6-5 and TRBJ2-3, with TRBD1 matching over 7 bases. The CDR3 spans 15 residues. V was pared by 2 bases and J by 2 bases, with 4 bases of the junction left unmatched. Germline V lookup: CDR1 MNHEY, CDR2 SVGAGI.

This sequence joins TRBV18 and TRBJ2-1; the match to TRBD2 covers 15 bases. V dropped 6 bases and J dropped 6; count of bases not matched to a gene: 18. The germline V gene encodes CDR1 KGHSH and CDR2 LQKENI. The CDR3 has 20 residues. CDR3 coding DNA: TGTGCCAGCTCCCCGCTCGGACCCGGGACTAGCGGGGGGCGGGCCAATGAGCAGTTCTTC. This gives the protein CASSPLGPGTSGGRANEQFF.

V is TRBV5-1 and J is TRBJ2-3; the D gene is possibly TRBD2 (5 bases). The CDR3 is made up of 14 amino acids. The V end lost 0 bases, the J end lost 6 bases, and 11 bases lay between the germline ends. CDR1 and CDR2 (germline): SGHRS, YFSETQ. For the CDR3, the DNA is TGCGCCAGCAGCTTGGGAGGTAGGAGGGATACGCAGTATTTT. Its translation: CASSLGGRRDTQYF.

This clone was counted between two and nine times. V is TRBV9 and J is TRBJ2-1; 9 bases are a match to TRBD1. The trim removed 4 bases at V and 7 bases at J, leaving 9 bases unmatched. CDR3 length: 15 residues. Germline CDR1 is SGDLS and CDR2 is YYNGEE. CDR3 sequence reads: CASSPRGQGSNEQFF. The CDR3 nucleotides are TGTGCCAGCAGCCCTCGAGGACAGGGGAGTAATGAGCAGTTCTTC.

The chain couples TRBV4-3 to TRBJ1-2; maybe TRBD1 (6 bases). V lost 1 base to trimming and J lost 4 bases, with 10 bases between them. The CDR3 runs 14 residues. Per the germline V gene, CDR1 is LGHNA and CDR2 is YSLEER. CDR3: CASSQAQGPYGYTF. As DNA, the CDR3 is TGCGCCAGCAGCCAAGCGCAGGGGCCCTATGGCTACACCTTC.

The chain recombines TRBV3-1 (or the pseudogene TRBV3-2) with TRBJ1-4; D is unresolved. This CDR3 is built from 12 residues. CDR1 and CDR2 from the germline V gene are LGHDT and YNNKEL (reference sequence). V gave up 8 bases and J gave up 7 bases, with 11 bases separating them. CDR3 bases: TGTGCCAGCCGGCGGGGTGTTGAAAAACTGTTTTTT. Its translation is CASRRGVEKLFF.

The chain combines TRBV6-5 with TRBJ1-1; D not resolved. This CDR3 contains 16 residues. The germline V and J ends were trimmed by 2 bases and 3 bases, with 16 bases remaining between them. Germline V lookup: CDR1 MNHEY, CDR2 SVGAGI. Here the CDR3 reads CASSYGRRLTYTEAFF. As DNA, the CDR3 is TGTGCCAGCAGTTACGGACGGAGGCTGACTTACACTGAAGCTTTCTTT.

This chain links TRBV7-6 with TRBJ2-7; D is perhaps TRBD1 (6 bases). Trimming took off 1 base at V and 6 bases at J, with 10 bases between the two ends. The CDR3 spans 13 residues. Germline V lookup: CDR1 SGHVS, CDR2 FNYEAQ. CDR3 DNA sequence: TGTGCCAGCAGCTTAGGGGGGCAGGGCGAGCAGTACTTC. It encodes CASSLGGQGEQYF.

In its sample, this clone was seen a few times. V and J are TRBV7-9 and TRBJ2-1; D perhaps matches TRBD1 (5 bases). Per germline, CDR1 SEHNR and CDR2 FQNEAQ (reference sequence). The CDR3 runs 16 residues. The ends were cut back, 5 bases at V and 7 bases at J, with 21 bases in the middle. For the CDR3, the DNA is TGTGCCAGCAGCCCCATGCTGGGCAGGGTGAGGAATGAGCAGTTCTTC. It translates to CASSPMLGRVRNEQFF.

This clone was detected only a few times. The V call is TRBV6-2 or TRBV6-3, the J call TRBJ2-7; 7 bases line up with TRBD1. Per the germline V gene, CDR1 is MNHEY and CDR2 is SVGEGT. The V and J ends lost 5 bases and 0 bases, in that order; junction bases with no gene match: 13. The CDR3 totals 17 residues. The CDR3 DNA reads TGTGCCAGCAGTCCCCTCCGACAGGACAGGAGCTCCTACGAGCAGTACTTC. Translation: CASSPLRQDRSSYEQYF.

In this sample, this clone turned up once. The J gene is TRBJ2-5, the V gene TRBV5-6, with unresolved D. Trimming took 0 bases from V and 0 from J, leaving 21 bases between them. Per germline, CDR1 SGHDT and CDR2 YYEEEE. The CDR3 runs to 19 residues. The CDR3 DNA is TGTGCCAGCAGCTTGGGCCCCCGCCTGCGCGCCCCTAACCAAGAGACCCAGTACTTC. Translating it yields CASSLGPRLRAPNQETQYF.

The chain has TRBV30 and TRBJ2-1; tentative D call: TRBD2 (6 bases). This CDR3 region has 16 residues. Germline V gene sequence: CDR1 GTSNPN, CDR2 SVGIG (reference sequence). V was shortened by 0 bases and J by 1 base, with 13 bases between the two germline ends. The CDR3 region is CAWSVLRGRSYNEQFF. Here the CDR3 DNA reads TGTGCCTGGAGTGTACTGCGGGGCCGGTCCTACAATGAGCAGTTCTTC.

The CDR3 loop reads CASSPSGTGWTF. In nucleotides, the CDR3 is TGTGCCAGCAGCCCGTCCGGTACAGGGTGGACCTTC. The V and J genes are TRBV3-1 (or the pseudogene TRBV3-2) and TRBJ1-2; tentatively, D is TRBD1 (6 bases). This CDR3 contains 12 residues. The germline CDR1 and CDR2 sequences are LGHDT and YNNKEL (reference sequence). V was cut by 4 bases and J by 14 bases, with 17 bases left in between.

This chain uses TRBV4-3 with TRBJ1-4; 8 bases line up with TRBD1. There are 16 residues in the CDR3. J was trimmed by 6 bases and V by 0 bases; bases with no gene match: 6. The germline V gene encodes CDR1 LGHNA and CDR2 YSLEER. This CDR3 is CASSQDATGVYEKLFF. The CDR3 DNA follows: TGCGCCAGCAGCCAAGATGCGACAGGGGTTTATGAAAAACTGTTTTTT.

This clone was recorded once. The CDR3 DNA reads TGTGCCAGCACCACGACTCACTCGAGCTCCTACAATGAGCAGTTCTTC. It translates to CASTTTHSSSYNEQFF. The chain links TRBV3-1 (or the pseudogene TRBV3-2) to TRBJ2-1; no firm D call. Per germline, CDR1 LGHDT and CDR2 YNNKEL (reference sequence). Trimming stripped 7 bases from V and 0 bases from J, with 16 bases between. The CDR3 totals 16 residues.